The clone carrying this TCR beta chain was observed a single time. The data originate from a study of blood T cell repertoires in COVID-19. At the level of the study: Both acute and convalescent COVID-19 samples were obtained from the United States, Italy and Spain. Sample material is recorded as cDNA or gDNA derived from T cells, B-cell-depleted T cells, or PBMCs.

The CDR3 extends over 13 amino acids. V gave up 4 bases and J gave up 7 bases; unmatched junction bases: 6. How the authors handled the data: Reference gene primer amplification yielded estimated nucleated cell counts. Here immunoSEQ multiplex PCR was the method, and the copy in TCRdb shows in-frame clones only, minus some. The V and J calls and the clone size are those of that table, but D and trimming were determined from the DNA. The sample has about 75,000 clones; around 89% are singletons. Sequenced: peripheral blood. The rearrangement links TRBV12-3 or TRBV12-4 to TRBJ1-1; TRBD1 aligns across 7 bases. This TCR derives from a human donor in a cohort sampled during active COVID-19. The CDR3 DNA reads as TGTGCCAGCAGTTCCTACCGGGACAGTGAAGCTTTCTTT. Its protein product is CASSSYRDSEAFF.